Below, 13 T cell receptor beta chains from the same sample are listed, as sequenced in a study of vaccination and CD4 T cells after COVID-19. These receptors' targets are unknown. Cultured CD4+ T cells had their DNA profiled by the Oncomine TCR Beta short-read assay. TCRdb redid the calling of the PCR reads with MiXCR, one entry per CDR3 protein. The sample lists 20,000 or so distinct CDR3 sequences, roughly three fifths occurring once. Treatment: roughly 11-day PBMC culture with coronavirus spike peptide pools or control peptides (ViraFEST assay). Input material: CD4+ T cells from blood, cultured in vitro. The receptors shown here come from a human donor who had recovered from COVID-19.

This clonotype was seen more than once but under ten times. The rearrangement uses TRBV19 and TRBJ1-1; no firm D call. V lost 2 bases to trimming and J lost 3 bases, with 7 bases between them. Germline V lookup: CDR1 LNHDA, CDR2 SQIVND (reference sequence). The CDR3 runs 13 residues. The CDR3 DNA follows: TGTGCCAGTAGTATATCCGGGGACACTGAAGCTTTCTTT. Translating gives CASSISGDTEAFF.

The table lists this clonotype with a count of one. The V and J genes are TRBV11-3 and TRBJ2-7; no firm D call. Trimming left V 2 bases short and J 1 base short, with 9 bases between. The CDR3 runs 14 residues. Germline CDR1 reads SGHNT; CDR2 reads YENEEA. CDR3 DNA: TGTGCCAGCAGCTTAATGGGGTTGTCCTACGAGCAGTACTTC. Encoded protein: CASSLMGLSYEQYF. Complete variable domain (other parts from reference TRBV11-3 and TRBJ2-7): EAGVVQSPRYKIIEKKQPVAFWCNPISGHNTLYWYLQNLGQGPELLIRYENEEAVDDSQLPKDRFSAERLKGVDSTLKIQPAELGDSAVYLCASSLMGLSYEQYFGPGTRLTVT.

The rearrangement uses TRBV30 and TRBJ1-5, with D tentatively TRBD1 (5 bases). Between the trimmed V and J ends, which lost 0 bases and 2 bases, there was a span of 11 bases. In germline, CDR1 is GTSNPN, CDR2 SVGIG (reference sequence). This CDR3 has 15 amino acids. The DNA of the CDR3 is TGTGCCTGGAGTGTTGGGGGAAGGGGCAATCAGCCCCAGCATTTT. Encoded protein: CAWSVGGRGNQPQHF.

V gene TRBV7-3 combines with J gene TRBJ2-5; 11 nucleotides agree with TRBD1. The J segment lost 4 bases and the V segment lost 3 bases, leaving 4 bases of the junction unmatched. The CDR3 is 15 amino acids. Per the germline V gene, CDR1 is SGHTA and CDR2 is FQGTGA. CDR3 in DNA: TGTGCCAGCAGCTTCGGACAGGGGGCAGGAGAGACCCAGTACTTC. Its protein is CASSFGQGAGETQYF. Together with reference TRBV7-3 and TRBJ2-5, the CDR3 gives the full variable domain: GAGVSQTPSNKVTEKGKYVELRCDPISGHTALYWYRQSLGQGPEFLIYFQGTGAADDSGLPNDRFFAVRPEGSVSTLKIQRTERGDSAVYLCASSFGQGAGETQYFGPGTRLLVL.

The chain's CDR3 is CASSPGTGTEAFF. As DNA, the CDR3 is TGTGCCAGCAGCCCCGGGACAGGCACTGAAGCTTTCTTT. The rearrangement links TRBV28 to TRBJ1-1; 8 bases are a match to TRBD1. Germline CDR1 is MDHEN and CDR2 is SYDVKM. The J segment lost 4 bases and the V segment lost 6 bases, leaving 4 bases of the junction unmatched. The CDR3 length is 13 residues.

The V call is TRBV19, the J call TRBJ2-7; the D gene is possibly TRBD2 (7 bases). Between the trimmed V and J ends, which lost 5 bases and 1 base, there was a span of 12 bases. The CDR3 length is 14 residues. Germline V gene sequence: CDR1 LNHDA, CDR2 SQIVND (reference sequence). DNA of the CDR3: TGTGCCAGTAGTCCGAGGGGGGGGTCCTACGAGCAGTACTTC. Translating it yields CASSPRGGSYEQYF.

This clonotype was found a few times. The V call is TRBV24-1, the J call TRBJ2-3; D perhaps matches TRBD1 (5 bases). Germline-derived CDR1 and CDR2 are KGHDR and SFDVKD. The CDR3 loop spans 15 amino acids. V lost 4 bases and J 2 bases, leaving 12 bases between the germline ends. For the CDR3, the DNA is TGTGCCACCAGTGAGGGTCAGGGTGTCACAGATACGCAGTATTTT. It translates to CATSEGQGVTDTQYF.

This clonotype turned up a few times. This chain connects TRBV20-1 to TRBJ1-1, with TRBD1 as a possible D gene (5 bases). Trimming took off 3 bases at V and 13 bases at J, with 12 bases between the two ends. Germline-derived CDR1 and CDR2 are DFQATT and SNEGSKA (reference sequence). This CDR3 spans 10 amino acids. The CDR3 protein is CSASRAGLFF. The CDR3, as DNA: TGCAGTGCTAGCCGAGCGGGACTTTTCTTT.

This chain connects TRBV5-1 to TRBJ2-2, with D possibly called TRBD1 or TRBD2 (5 bases each). This CDR3 has 14 amino acids. V lost 4 bases to trimming and J lost 5 bases, with 12 bases between them. The germline gives CDR1 SGHRS, CDR2 YFSETQ. The CDR3 sequence: CASSGTPGTGELFF. CDR3 nucleotides: TGCGCCAGCAGCGGGACGCCGGGTACCGGGGAGCTGTTTTTT.

CDR3 protein: CASSDRDNHYEQYF. CDR3 nucleotides: TGTGCCAGCTCGGACAGGGACAACCACTACGAGCAGTACTTC. The chain is built from TRBV12-3 or TRBV12-4 and TRBJ2-7, with TRBD1 matching over 8 bases. V trimming: 8 bases; J trimming: 3 bases; junction bases outside the gene matches: 9. The CDR3 extends over 14 amino acids.

The chain is built from TRBV7-3 and TRBJ2-2; TRBD1 aligns across 7 bases. Looked up from germline, CDR1 is SGHTA and CDR2 is FQGTGA. This CDR3 comprises 17 residues. The V and J ends lost 5 bases and 5 bases, in that order; junction bases with no gene match: 14. The CDR3, as DNA: TGTGCCAGCAGCGTCTCCCGGGACAGCTTCTCGACCGGGGAGCTGTTTTTT. It specifies CASSVSRDSFSTGELFF.

The chain employs TRBV19 and TRBJ1-5, with D maybe TRBD1 (5 bases). CDR1 and CDR2 from the germline V gene are LNHDA and SQIVND (reference sequence). CDR3 size: 16 residues. Trimming pared 5 bases from V and 2 bases from J, leaving 16 bases between. The CDR3 spells CASSPRFGAGNQPQHF. The CDR3 nucleotides read TGTGCCAGTAGTCCCCGCTTTGGGGCGGGCAATCAGCCCCAGCATTTT.

This clonotype has only a few counts. The V gene is TRBV12-3 or TRBV12-4, the J gene TRBJ1-1; unclear D gene. The V gene lost 1 base and the J gene lost 4 bases, with 13 bases spanning the gap. The CDR3 length is 15 residues. The CDR3 sequence: CASSLGKGVLTEAFF. In DNA form, the CDR3 reads TGTGCCAGCAGTTTAGGTAAGGGAGTACTCACTGAAGCTTTCTTT.